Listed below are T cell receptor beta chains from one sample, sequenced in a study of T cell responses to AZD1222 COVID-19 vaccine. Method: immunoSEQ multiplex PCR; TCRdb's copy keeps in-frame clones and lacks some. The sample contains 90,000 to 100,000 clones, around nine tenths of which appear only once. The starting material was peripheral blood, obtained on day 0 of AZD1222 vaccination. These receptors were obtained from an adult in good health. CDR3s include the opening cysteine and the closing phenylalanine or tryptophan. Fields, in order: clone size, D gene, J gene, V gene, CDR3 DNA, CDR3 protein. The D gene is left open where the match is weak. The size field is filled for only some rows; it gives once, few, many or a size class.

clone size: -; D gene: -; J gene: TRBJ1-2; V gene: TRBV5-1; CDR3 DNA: TGCGCCAGCAGAGGAGGGCAGTCCTATGGCTACACCTTC; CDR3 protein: CASRGGQSYGYTF
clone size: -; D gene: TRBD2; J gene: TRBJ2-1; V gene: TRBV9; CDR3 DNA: TGTGCCAGCAGCGTAGACAACGGCGGGGGACAGTTCTTC; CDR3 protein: CASSVDNGGGQFF
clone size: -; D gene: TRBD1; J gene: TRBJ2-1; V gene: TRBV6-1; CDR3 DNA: TGTGCCAGCAGTGAAGAAAGACCCGGGACAGGGCCCAATGAGCAGTTCTTC; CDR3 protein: CASSEERPGTGPNEQFF
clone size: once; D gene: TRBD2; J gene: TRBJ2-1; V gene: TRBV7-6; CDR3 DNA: TGTGCCAGCAGCTTAGGGGTTGGGCGGGAGCGTGAGCAGTTCTTC; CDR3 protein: CASSLGVGREREQFF
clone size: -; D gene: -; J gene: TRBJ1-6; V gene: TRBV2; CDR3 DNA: TGTGCCAGCAGTGAAGAGTTGGGGAATTCACCCCTCCACTTT; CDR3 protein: CASSEELGNSPLHF
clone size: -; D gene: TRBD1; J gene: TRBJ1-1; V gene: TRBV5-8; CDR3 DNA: TGTGCCAGCAGCAGAAGGACAGGGGGGATGAACACTGAAGCTTTCTTT; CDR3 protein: CASSRRTGGMNTEAFF
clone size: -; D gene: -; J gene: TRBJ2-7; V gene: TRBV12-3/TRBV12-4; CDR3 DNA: TGTGCCAGCAGTTTCAGGGACCACGAGCAGTACTTC; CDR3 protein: CASSFRDHEQYF
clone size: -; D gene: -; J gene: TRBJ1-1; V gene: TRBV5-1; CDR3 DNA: TGCGCCAGCAGCTTGGAGGGCAGGGATTACACTGAAGCTTTCTTT; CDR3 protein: CASSLEGRDYTEAFF
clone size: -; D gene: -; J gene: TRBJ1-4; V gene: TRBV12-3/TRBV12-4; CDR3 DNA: TGTGCCAGCAGTTTAGGTCCGGAAAAACTGTTTTTT; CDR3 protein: CASSLGPEKLFF
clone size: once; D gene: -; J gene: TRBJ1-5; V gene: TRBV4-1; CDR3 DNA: TGCGCCAGCAGCCAAGGCGTTCGGTCGGGGGGTCAGCCCCAGCATTTT; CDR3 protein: CASSQGVRSGGQPQHF
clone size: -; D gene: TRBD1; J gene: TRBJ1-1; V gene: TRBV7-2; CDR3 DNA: TGTGCCAGCAGCCCCATTTCCGGGACAGGGAACACTGAAGCTTTCTTT; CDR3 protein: CASSPISGTGNTEAFF